Reported below is one TCR beta chain. Its matching antigen is unknown. This sample was included in a study of STAT5B mutations in CD4+ large granular lymphocyte leukemia. Study-level background: Healthy donors showed HLA-associated enrichment of the CDR3 'QG' motif.

Repertoires were generated with immunoSEQ multiplex PCR, while TCRdb's copy carries only in-frame clones and drops some. The sample records 20,000 to 25,000 clones, less than 80% being singletons. Points from the study as a whole: Main leukemic clonotypes were patient-specific, but roughly 23% appeared at low frequency elsewhere. Data were not HLA-matched across samples. Compared with healthy controls (2/35), patient top clones favored TRBV06 (8/27).

The CDR3 extends over 14 amino acids. Germline V lookup: CDR1 ENHRY, CDR2 SYGVKD. The germline V and J ends were trimmed by 3 bases and 2 bases, with 9 bases remaining between them. The V and J genes are TRBV10-3 and TRBJ2-3; D is possibly TRBD2 (5 bases). Sequences were obtained from CD4+ T cells from blood buffy coats. The TCR was taken from a human donor in good health. In DNA, the CDR3 is TGTGCCATCAGTGATGAGGGCTTCACAGATACGCAGTATTTT. It encodes CAISDEGFTDTQYF.